These T cell receptor beta chains were read from a single sample in a study of T-cell memory formation after mild COVID-19. From the 5' RACE reads, TCRdb called clonotypes with MiXCR, one entry per CDR3 protein. The sample yields about 33,000 distinct CDR3 sequences, around 21% seen once. The source material was PBMCs or a T cell subset sorted from them (not recorded which). Receptor source: an adult who had mild COVID-19 (a few samples of this study predate the infection). Cell type and time point are not known. Each CDR3 is given with its conserved first and last residue. The D gene is left open where the match is weak. For some rows the clone size is stated as once, few or many, or as a class when expanded; others skip it.

clone size	J gene	V gene	D gene	CDR3 DNA	CDR3 protein
many	TRBJ2-7	TRBV9	TRBD2	TGTGCCAGCAGCGTAGAACCGGATCCTAGCGGGCTAACCTACGAGCAGTACTTC	CASSVEPDPSGLTYEQYF
-	TRBJ1-2	TRBV5-5	-	TGTGCCAGCAGCTTGGACTGGGGAGCTAACTATGGCTACACCTTC	CASSLDWGANYGYTF
many	TRBJ2-7	TRBV5-5	TRBD1	TGTGCCAGCAGCTTGGTTGACAGGGCCCCGATCTCCTACGAGCAGTACTTC	CASSLVDRAPISYEQYF
many	TRBJ1-2	TRBV20-1	-	TGCAGTGCTTCGGACAGTCGCTATGGCTACACCTTC	CSASDSRYGYTF
many	TRBJ2-2	TRBV12-3/TRBV12-4	TRBD2	TGTGCCAGCAGCCCTGGGGAGGGGGGGGAGCTGTTTTTT	CASSPGEGGELFF
many	TRBJ2-1	TRBV11-2	-	TGTGCCAGCAGCACCTTGCGCGGCGAGCAGTTCTTC	CASSTLRGEQFF
-	TRBJ2-7	TRBV7-2	-	TGTGCCAGCAGCTTAGCGGGGACGGTCTACGAGCAGTACTTC	CASSLAGTVYEQYF
few	TRBJ1-1	TRBV11-2	-	TGTGCCAGCAGCTTTGGGGCAGGGAACACTGAAGCTTTCTTT	CASSFGAGNTEAFF
-	TRBJ2-3	TRBV4-3	TRBD2	TGCGCCAGCAGCCAAGTCAGCGGGAGGTTCACAGATACGCAGTATTTT	CASSQVSGRFTDTQYF
-	TRBJ1-5	TRBV4-1	-	TGCGCCAGCAGCCAAGAAGGACGTCAGCCCCAGCATTTT	CASSQEGRQPQHF
many	TRBJ2-7	TRBV12-3/TRBV12-4	-	TGTGCCAGCAGTTTATATGGGGGCGAGCAGTACTTC	CASSLYGGEQYF
-	TRBJ2-1	TRBV2	-	TGTGCCAGCAGTGTTGGGCGGGTGAAGCAGTTCTTC	CASSVGRVKQFF
-	TRBJ2-3	TRBV5-8	TRBD1	TGTGCCAGCAGCTCCCCCCGGGACAGGGTAACAGATACGCAGTATTTT	CASSSPRDRVTDTQYF
-	TRBJ1-1	TRBV19	-	TGTGCCAGTAGTATCGCAGAGGACACTGAAGCTTTCTTT	CASSIAEDTEAFF
many	TRBJ1-2	TRBV14	-	TGTGCCAGCAGCCAAGGTAACCCGAGGGGCAACTATGGCTACACCTTC	CASSQGNPRGNYGYTF
many	TRBJ1-2	TRBV3-1	-	TGTGCCAGCAGCCAAGGTTGGGAGTCGTGCACCTTC	CASSQGWESCTF
many	TRBJ2-3	TRBV12-3/TRBV12-4	TRBD2	TGTGCCAGCAGTTTAGCAGCGGGGGGTAGCACAGATACGCAGTATTTT	CASSLAAGGSTDTQYF
few	TRBJ2-7	TRBV12-3/TRBV12-4	TRBD2	TGTGCCAGCAGTCCTCGGACTAGCGGAGGCGCGACGGCCAGGCAGTACTTC	CASSPRTSGGATARQYF
few	TRBJ1-2	TRBV5-1	TRBD1	TGCGCCAGCAGCTTGGGTACAGGGGGCAATGGCTACACCTTC	CASSLGTGGNGYTF
-	TRBJ1-1	TRBV19	-	TGTGCCAGTAGTCTCAGCTGGGCGAACACTGAAGCTTTCTTT	CASSLSWANTEAFF
many	TRBJ1-1	TRBV4-2	TRBD1	TGTGCCAGCAGCCAAACTATACAGGGGGGAGGCACTGAAGCTTTCTTT	CASSQTIQGGGTEAFF
many	TRBJ2-5	TRBV10-3	-	TGTGCCATCAGTGAGTCCCGTTCGGAGACCCAGTACTTC	CAISESRSETQYF
-	TRBJ1-1	TRBV12-3/TRBV12-4	-	TGTGCCAGCAGTTTACCCCAAGTGACAGTGGAGAACACTGAAGCTTTCTTT	CASSLPQVTVENTEAFF
many	TRBJ1-2	TRBV29-1	-	TGCAGCGTTGATCGCCAGGAGGGCTCCTATGGCTACACCTTC	CSVDRQEGSYGYTF
many	TRBJ2-1	TRBV20-1	-	TGCAGTGCCCAAGGGCGGGAACCCAATGAGCAGTTCTTC	CSAQGREPNEQFF
once	TRBJ1-1	TRBV7-6	-	TGTGCCAGCGGCATCGGGGTAGGGAACACTGAAGCTTTCTTT	CASGIGVGNTEAFF